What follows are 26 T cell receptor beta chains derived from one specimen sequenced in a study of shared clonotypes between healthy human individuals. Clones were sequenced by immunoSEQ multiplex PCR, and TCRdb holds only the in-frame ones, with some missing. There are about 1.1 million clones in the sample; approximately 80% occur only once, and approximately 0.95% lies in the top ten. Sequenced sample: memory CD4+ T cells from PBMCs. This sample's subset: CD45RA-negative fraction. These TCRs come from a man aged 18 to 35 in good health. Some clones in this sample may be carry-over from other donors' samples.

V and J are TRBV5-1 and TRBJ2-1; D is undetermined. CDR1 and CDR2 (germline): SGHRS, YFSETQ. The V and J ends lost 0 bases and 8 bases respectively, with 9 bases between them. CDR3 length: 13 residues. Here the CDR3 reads CASSLENQDEQFF. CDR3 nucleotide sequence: TGCGCCAGCAGCTTGGAAAATCAGGATGAGCAGTTCTTC.

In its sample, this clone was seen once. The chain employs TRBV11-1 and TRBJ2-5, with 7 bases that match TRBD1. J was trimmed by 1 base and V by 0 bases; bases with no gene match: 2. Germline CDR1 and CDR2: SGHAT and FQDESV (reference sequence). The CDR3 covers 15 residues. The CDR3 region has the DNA TGTGCCAGCAGCTTAGCGGGACAGCTCCAAGAGACCCAGTACTTC. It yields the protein CASSLAGQLQETQYF.

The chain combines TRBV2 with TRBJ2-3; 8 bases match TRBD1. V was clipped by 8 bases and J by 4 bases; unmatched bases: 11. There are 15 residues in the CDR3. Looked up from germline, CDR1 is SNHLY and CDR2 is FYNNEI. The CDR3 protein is CASLRQGMGSDTQYF. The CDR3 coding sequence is TGTGCCAGCCTGAGACAGGGGATGGGTTCAGATACGCAGTATTTT.

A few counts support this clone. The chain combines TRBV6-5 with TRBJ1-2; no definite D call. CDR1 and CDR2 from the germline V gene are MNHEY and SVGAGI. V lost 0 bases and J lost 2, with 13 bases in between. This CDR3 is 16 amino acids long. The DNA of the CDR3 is TGTGCCAGCAGTTACTCGTATCAGGTGTCGAACTATGGCTACACCTTC. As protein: CASSYSYQVSNYGYTF.

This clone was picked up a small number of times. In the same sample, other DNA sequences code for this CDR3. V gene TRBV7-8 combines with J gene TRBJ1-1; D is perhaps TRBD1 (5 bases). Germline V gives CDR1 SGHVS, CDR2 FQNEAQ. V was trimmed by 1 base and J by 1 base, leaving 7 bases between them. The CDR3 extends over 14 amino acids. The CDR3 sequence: CASSLVGGNTEAFF. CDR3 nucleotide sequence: TGTGCCAGCAGCTTAGTGGGGGGGAACACTGAAGCTTTCTTT. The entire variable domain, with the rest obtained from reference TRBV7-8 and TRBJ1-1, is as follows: GAGVSQSPRYKVAKRGQDVALRCDPISGHVSLFWYQQALGQGPEFLTYFQNEAQLDKSGLPSDRFFAERPEGSVSTLKIQRTQQEDSAVYLCASSLVGGNTEAFFGQGTRLTVV.

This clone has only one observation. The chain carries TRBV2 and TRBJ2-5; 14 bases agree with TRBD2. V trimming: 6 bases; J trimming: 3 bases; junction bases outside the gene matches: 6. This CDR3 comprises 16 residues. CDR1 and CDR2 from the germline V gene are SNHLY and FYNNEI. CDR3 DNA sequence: TGTGCCAGCAGGGCAGGGGGACTAGCGGGAGAAGAGACCCAGTACTTC. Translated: CASRAGGLAGEETQYF.

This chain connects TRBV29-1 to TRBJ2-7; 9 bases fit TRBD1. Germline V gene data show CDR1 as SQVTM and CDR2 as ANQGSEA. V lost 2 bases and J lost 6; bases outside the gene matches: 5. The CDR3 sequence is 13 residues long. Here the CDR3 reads CSVESTGGAEQYF. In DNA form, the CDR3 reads TGCAGCGTTGAATCGACAGGGGGAGCCGAGCAGTACTTC.

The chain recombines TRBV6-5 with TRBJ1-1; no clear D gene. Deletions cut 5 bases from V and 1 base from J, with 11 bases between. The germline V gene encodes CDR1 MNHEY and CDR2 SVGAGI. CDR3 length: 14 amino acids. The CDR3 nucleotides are TGTGCCAGCAGTAAAAGGACGGGGAACACTGAAGCTTTCTTT. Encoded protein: CASSKRTGNTEAFF.

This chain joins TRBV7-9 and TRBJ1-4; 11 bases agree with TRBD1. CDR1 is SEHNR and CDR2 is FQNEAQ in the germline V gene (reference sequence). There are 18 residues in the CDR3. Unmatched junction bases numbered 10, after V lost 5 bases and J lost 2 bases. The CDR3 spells CASSRDRGSRMTNEKLFF. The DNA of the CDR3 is TGTGCCAGCAGCCGGGACAGGGGGTCACGAATGACTAATGAAAAACTGTTTTTT.

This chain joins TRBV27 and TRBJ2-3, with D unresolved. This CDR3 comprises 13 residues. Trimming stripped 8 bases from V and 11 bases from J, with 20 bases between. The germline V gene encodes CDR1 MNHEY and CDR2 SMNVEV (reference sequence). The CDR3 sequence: CASGVVADSVQYF. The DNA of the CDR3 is TGTGCCAGCGGGGTGGTTGCTGATTCTGTGCAGTATTTT.

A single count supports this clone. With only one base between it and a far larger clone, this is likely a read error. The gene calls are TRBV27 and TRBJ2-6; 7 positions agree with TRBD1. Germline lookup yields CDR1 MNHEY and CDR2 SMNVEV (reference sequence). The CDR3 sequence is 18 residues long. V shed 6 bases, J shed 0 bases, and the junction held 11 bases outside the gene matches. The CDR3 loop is CASRGTDMDFSGANVLTF. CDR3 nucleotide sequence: TGTGCCAGCAGGGGGACAGACATGGACTTCTCTGGGGCCAACGTCCTGACTTTC. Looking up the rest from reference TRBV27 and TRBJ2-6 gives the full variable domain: EAQVTQNPRYLITVTGKKLTVTCSQNMNHEYMSWYRQDPGLGLRQIYYSMNVEVTDKGDVPEGYKVSRKEKRNFPLILESPSPNQTSLYFCASRGTDMDFSGANVLTFGAGSRLTVL.

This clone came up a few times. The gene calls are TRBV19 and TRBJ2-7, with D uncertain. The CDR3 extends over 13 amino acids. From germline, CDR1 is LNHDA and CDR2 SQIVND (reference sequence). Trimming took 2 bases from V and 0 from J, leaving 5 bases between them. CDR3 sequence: CASSITPSYEQYF. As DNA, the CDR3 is TGTGCCAGTAGTATAACACCCTCCTACGAGCAGTACTTC.

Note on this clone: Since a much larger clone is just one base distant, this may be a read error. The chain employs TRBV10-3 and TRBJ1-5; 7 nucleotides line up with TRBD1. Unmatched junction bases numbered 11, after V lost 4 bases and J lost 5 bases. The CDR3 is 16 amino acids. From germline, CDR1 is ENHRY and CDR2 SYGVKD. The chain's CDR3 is CAISGSGDSYYQPQHF. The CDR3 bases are TGTGCCATCAGTGGGTCGGGGGACAGCTACTATCAGCCCCAGCATTTT.

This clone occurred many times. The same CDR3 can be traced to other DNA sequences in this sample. The CDR3 reads CASSLGTGDQPQHF. For the CDR3, the DNA is TGCGCCAGCAGCTTGGGGACAGGGGATCAGCCCCAGCATTTT. The chain is built from TRBV5-1 and TRBJ1-5; 9 bases align to TRBD1. Trimming at V came to 0 bases and at J to 5 bases, leaving 0 bases not matched to a gene. The CDR3 is 14 residues long. The germline gives CDR1 SGHRS, CDR2 YFSETQ. The full variable domain, completed using reference TRBV5-1 and TRBJ1-5, is KAGVTQTPRYLIKTRGQQVTLSCSPISGHRSVSWYQQTPGQGLQFLFEYFSETQRNKGNFPGRFSGRQFSNSRSEMNVSTLELGDSALYLCASSLGTGDQPQHFGDGTRLSIL.

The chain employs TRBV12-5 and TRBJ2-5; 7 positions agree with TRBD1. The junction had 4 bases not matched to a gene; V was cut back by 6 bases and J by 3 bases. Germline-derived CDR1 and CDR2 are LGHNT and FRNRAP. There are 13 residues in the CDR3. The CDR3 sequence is CASGPTGEETQYF. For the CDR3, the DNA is TGTGCTAGTGGCCCCACAGGGGAAGAGACCCAGTACTTC.

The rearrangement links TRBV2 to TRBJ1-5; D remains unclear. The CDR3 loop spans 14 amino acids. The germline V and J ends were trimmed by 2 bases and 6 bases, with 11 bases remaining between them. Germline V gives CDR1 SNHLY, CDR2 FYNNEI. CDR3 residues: CASSELSERQPQHF. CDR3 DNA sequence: TGTGCCAGCAGTGAACTGTCTGAACGTCAGCCCCAGCATTTT.

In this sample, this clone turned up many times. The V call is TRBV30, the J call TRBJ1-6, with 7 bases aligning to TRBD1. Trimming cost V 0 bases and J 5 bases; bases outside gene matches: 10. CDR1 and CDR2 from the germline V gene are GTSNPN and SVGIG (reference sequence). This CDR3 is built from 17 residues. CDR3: CAWSVMGTALNNSPLHF. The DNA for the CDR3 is TGTGCCTGGAGTGTGATGGGGACAGCCCTGAATAATTCACCCCTCCACTTT.

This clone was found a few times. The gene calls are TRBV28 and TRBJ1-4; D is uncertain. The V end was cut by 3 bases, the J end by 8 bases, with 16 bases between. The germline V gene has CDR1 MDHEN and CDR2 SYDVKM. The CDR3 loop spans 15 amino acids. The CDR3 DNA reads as TGTGCCAGCAGTTTTTCCGGGGAGCCCAACGAAAAACTGTTTTTT. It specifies CASSFSGEPNEKLFF.

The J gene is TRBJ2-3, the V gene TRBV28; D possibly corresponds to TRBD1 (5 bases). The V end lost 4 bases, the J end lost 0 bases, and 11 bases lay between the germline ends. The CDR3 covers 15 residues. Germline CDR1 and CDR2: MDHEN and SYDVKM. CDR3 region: CASSSRTSSTDTQYF. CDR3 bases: TGTGCCAGCAGTTCTCGGACAAGTAGCACAGATACGCAGTATTTT.

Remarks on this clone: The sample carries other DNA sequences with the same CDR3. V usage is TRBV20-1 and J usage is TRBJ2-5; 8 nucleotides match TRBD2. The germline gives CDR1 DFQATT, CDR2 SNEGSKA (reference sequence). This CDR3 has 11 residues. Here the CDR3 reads CSGGVRETQYF. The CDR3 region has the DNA TGCAGCGGGGGGGTACGAGAGACCCAGTACTTC.

The DNA of the CDR3 is TGTGCCAGCAGTTTTTCGGGCCTGCAGGGCTTTGGCTACACCTTC. This codes for CASSFSGLQGFGYTF. The chain employs TRBV28 and TRBJ1-2, with D perhaps matching TRBD1 (5 bases). Germline CDR1 and CDR2: MDHEN and SYDVKM. This CDR3 region has 15 residues. The germline V and J ends were trimmed by 3 bases and 7 bases, with 18 bases remaining between them.

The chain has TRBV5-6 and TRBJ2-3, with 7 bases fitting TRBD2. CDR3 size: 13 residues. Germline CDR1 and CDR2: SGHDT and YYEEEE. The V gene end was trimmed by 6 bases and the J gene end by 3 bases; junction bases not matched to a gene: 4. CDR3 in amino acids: CASTPGGTDTQYF. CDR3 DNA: TGTGCCAGCACTCCGGGGGGAACAGATACGCAGTATTTT.

CDR3 DNA sequence: TGTGCCAGCAGTGACCCGACTAGCGGGACCACCGGGGAGCTGTTTTTT. This encodes CASSDPTSGTTGELFF. The chain couples TRBV25-1 to TRBJ2-2; 11 bases agree with TRBD2. Germline CDR1 reads MGHDK; CDR2 reads SYGVNS. Losses at the gene ends were 3 bases for V and 4 bases for J; bases not matched to a gene: 4. This CDR3 region has 16 residues.

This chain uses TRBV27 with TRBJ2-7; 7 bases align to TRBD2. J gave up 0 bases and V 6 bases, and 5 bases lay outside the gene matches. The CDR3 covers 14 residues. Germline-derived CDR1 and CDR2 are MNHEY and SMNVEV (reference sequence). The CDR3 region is CASSRGGSSYEQYF. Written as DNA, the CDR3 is TGTGCCAGCAGCCGTGGCGGGAGCTCCTACGAGCAGTACTTC.

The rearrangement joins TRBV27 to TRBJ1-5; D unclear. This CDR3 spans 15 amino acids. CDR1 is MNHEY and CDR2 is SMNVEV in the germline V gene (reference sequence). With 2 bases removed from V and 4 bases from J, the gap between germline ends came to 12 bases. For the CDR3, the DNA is TGTGCCAGCAGTTTAGTCGGTGCCTCTAATCAGCCCCAGCATTTT. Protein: CASSLVGASNQPQHF.

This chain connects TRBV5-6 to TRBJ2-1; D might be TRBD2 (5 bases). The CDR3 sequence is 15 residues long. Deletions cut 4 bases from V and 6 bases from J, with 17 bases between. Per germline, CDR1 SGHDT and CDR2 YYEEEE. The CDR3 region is CASSPGTRTFNEQFF. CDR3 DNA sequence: TGTGCCAGCAGCCCCGGTACGAGGACTTTCAATGAGCAGTTCTTC.